The 8 T cell receptor beta chains given below trace back to one sample, sequenced in a study of blood T cell repertoires in COVID-19. The repertoire was sequenced with immunoSEQ multiplex PCR; TCRdb's copy has only in-frame clones and lacks some. The table has roughly 76,000 clones, about 92% seen once. Material for sequencing was peripheral blood. The source of these receptors is a man between 45 and 60 years old with acute or convalescent COVID-19.

Written as DNA, the CDR3 is TGTGCCAGCAGCCCCGGACAGGGGAGGGACACCATATATTTT. Translation: CASSPGQGRDTIYF. The genes are TRBV7-9 and TRBJ1-3; 9 bases are a match to TRBD1. The CDR3 is made up of 14 amino acids. Germline lookup yields CDR1 SEHNR and CDR2 FQNEAQ (reference sequence). Trimming at V came to 5 bases and at J to 8 bases, leaving 7 bases not matched to a gene.

V is TRBV10-1 and J is TRBJ2-7; 11 nucleotides match TRBD1. Trimming at V came to 7 bases and at J to 7 bases, leaving 6 bases not matched to a gene. Germline CDR1 is WNHNN and CDR2 is SYGVQD (reference sequence). This CDR3 has 13 amino acids. CDR3 sequence reads: CASTGQGASEQYF. CDR3 coding DNA: TGCGCCAGCACAGGACAGGGGGCGAGTGAGCAGTACTTC.

The rearrangement links TRBV30 to TRBJ2-5; unclear D gene. Germline lookup yields CDR1 GTSNPN and CDR2 SVGIG (reference sequence). V lost 3 bases and J 3 bases, leaving 17 bases between the germline ends. This CDR3 comprises 15 residues. CDR3 region: CAWRPPLSPKETQYF. In DNA, the CDR3 is TGTGCCTGGAGACCCCCCCTTAGCCCCAAAGAGACCCAGTACTTC.

The rearrangement links TRBV29-1 to TRBJ2-7; 10 nucleotides line up with TRBD2. Losses at the gene ends were 1 base for V and 3 bases for J; bases not matched to a gene: 6. This CDR3 is 15 amino acids long. Germline CDR1 is SQVTM and CDR2 is ANQGSEA. CDR3 nucleotide sequence: TGCAGCGTTGAAGTCCTAGCGGGAGCAGTCTACGAGCAGTACTTC. It codes for CSVEVLAGAVYEQYF.

The genes are TRBV7-3 and TRBJ1-2; 7 positions match TRBD1. The CDR3 has 13 amino acids. Looked up from germline, CDR1 is SGHTA and CDR2 is FQGTGA. Trimming cost V 3 bases and J 8 bases; bases outside gene matches: 6. The CDR3, as DNA: TGTGCCAGCAGCTTGCGAGACAGGGAAGGCTACACCTTC. Translating gives CASSLRDREGYTF.

The chain carries TRBV5-1 and TRBJ2-7; 11 bases line up with TRBD2. The CDR3 consists of 15 residues. Trimming took 0 bases from V and 4 from J; bases not matched to a gene: 3. CDR1 and CDR2 from the germline V gene are SGHRS and YFSETQ. The CDR3: CASSLGTSGWYEQYF. The CDR3 DNA is TGCGCCAGCAGCTTGGGGACTAGCGGGTGGTACGAGCAGTACTTC.

The chain is built from TRBV29-1 and TRBJ2-1, with 11 nucleotides matching TRBD2. Germline V gene lookup returns CDR1 SQVTM and CDR2 ANQGSEA. The CDR3 length is 16 residues. J was trimmed by 5 bases and V by 2 bases; bases with no gene match: 8. For the CDR3, the DNA is TGCAGCGTTGAAAGGGTAGCGGGGGGGCGTAACAATGAGCAGTTCTTC. Amino acid sequence: CSVERVAGGRNNEQFF.

The chain employs TRBV18 and TRBJ2-3, with D possibly being TRBD2 (5 bases). Trimming took off 2 bases at V and 2 bases at J, with 11 bases between the two ends. The CDR3 consists of 15 residues. Germline CDR1 is KGHSH and CDR2 is LQKENI. The CDR3 region has the DNA TGTGCCAGCTCACCAGAAAAACTAGTCACAGATACGCAGTATTTT. Its protein product is CASSPEKLVTDTQYF.